The 26 T cell receptor beta chains given below trace back to one sample, sequenced in a study of blood T cell repertoires in COVID-19. Sequenced by immunoSEQ multiplex PCR; TCRdb stores in-frame clones only, minus some. The sample includes 25,000 to 35,000 clones, roughly 80% seen only once; the top ten take more than 15%. The sequenced sample consisted of peripheral blood. The receptors shown here come from a woman aged 55 to 70 with acute or convalescent COVID-19.

This clone was seen once. The CDR3 loop reads CASSGSSRGYTF. In nucleotides, the CDR3 is TGTGCCAGCAGCGGGTCAAGCAGGGGCTACACCTTC. V and J are TRBV5-8 and TRBJ1-2; no firm D call. The CDR3 runs to 12 residues. V was clipped by 4 bases and J by 8 bases, with 12 bases between them. The germline gives CDR1 SGHTS, CDR2 YDEGEE.

The chain recombines TRBV3-1 (or the pseudogene TRBV3-2) with TRBJ2-3; D is perhaps TRBD2 (6 bases). The V end lost 7 bases, the J end lost 3 bases, and 14 bases lay between the germline ends. The V gene's germline CDR1 is LGHDT and CDR2 YNNKEL (reference sequence). The CDR3 is made up of 14 amino acids. CDR3 loop: CASTQSGVTDTQYF. In nucleotides, the CDR3 is TGTGCCAGCACCCAGTCGGGGGTAACAGATACGCAGTATTTT.

V is TRBV2 and J is TRBJ2-3; D might be TRBD1 (6 bases). The V gene lost 6 bases and the J gene lost 0 bases, with 13 bases spanning the gap. There are 15 residues in the CDR3. Germline CDR1 reads SNHLY; CDR2 reads FYNNEI. CDR3 loop: CASRAGDLSTDTQYF. The CDR3 bases are TGTGCCAGCAGAGCAGGGGATCTAAGCACAGATACGCAGTATTTT. Full variable domain (missing parts from reference TRBV2 and TRBJ2-3): EPEVTQTPSHQVTQMGQEVILRCVPISNHLYFYWYRQILGQKVEFLVSFYNNEISEKSEIFDDQFSVERPDGSNFTLKIRSTKLEDSAMYFCASRAGDLSTDTQYFGPGTRLTVL.

This clone was seen only once. The genes are TRBV4-1 and TRBJ1-3; no clear D. The CDR3 totals 16 residues. Per the germline V gene, CDR1 is MGHRA and CDR2 is YSYEKL. The V end lost 0 bases, the J end lost 4 bases, and 13 bases lay between the germline ends. The CDR3 loop reads CASSQEGGLLGNTIYF. CDR3 sequence (DNA): TGCGCCAGCAGCCAAGAGGGCGGACTTTTAGGAAACACCATATATTTT.

This clone appeared a few times. The chain links TRBV5-1 to TRBJ1-3; D not certain. V was cut by 7 bases and J by 4 bases, with 12 bases left in between. The CDR3 sequence is 13 residues long. Germline V gene sequence: CDR1 SGHRS, CDR2 YFSETQ. The chain's CDR3 is CASGGGTGNTIYF. The CDR3 nucleotides are TGCGCCAGCGGAGGTGGAACAGGAAACACCATATATTTT.

The genes are TRBV24-1 and TRBJ2-1; 8 nucleotides match TRBD2. CDR1 and CDR2 (germline): KGHDR, SFDVKD. The CDR3 is made up of 11 amino acids. J lost 15 bases, V lost 4 bases, and 4 bases had no gene match. The CDR3 DNA reads as TGTGCCACCAGTGACGGACGGGGGGGGTTCTTC. Translating it yields CATSDGRGGFF.

The V call is TRBV24-1, the J call TRBJ2-1; 9 nucleotides line up with TRBD2. CDR3 size: 16 residues. V shed 2 bases and J 3 bases; nucleotides not matched to a gene: 4. Germline values: CDR1 KGHDR, CDR2 SFDVKD. The CDR3 region is CATSDSRGGVYNEQFF. The CDR3 nucleotides read TGTGCCACCAGTGATTCGCGCGGGGGGGTCTACAATGAGCAGTTCTTC.

The V gene is TRBV9, the J gene TRBJ2-7, with D tentatively TRBD2 (5 bases). The V and J ends lost 3 bases and 7 bases respectively, with 26 bases between them. The germline V gene encodes CDR1 SGDLS and CDR2 YYNGEE. CDR3 size: 17 residues. CDR3 sequence: CASSEPLWGAALREQYF. The CDR3 nucleotides are TGTGCCAGCAGCGAGCCCCTATGGGGAGCGGCCCTTAGAGAGCAGTACTTC.

V gene TRBV9 combines with J gene TRBJ1-6, with D maybe TRBD1 (5 bases). The CDR3 contains 15 residues. Deletions cut 3 bases from V and 0 bases from J, with 7 bases between. Germline-derived CDR1 and CDR2 are SGDLS and YYNGEE. The CDR3 loop is CASSDQGSYNSPLHF. The CDR3 coding sequence is TGTGCCAGCAGCGACCAGGGCTCCTATAATTCACCCCTCCACTTT.

The chain employs TRBV7-8 and TRBJ1-1; D may be TRBD1 (6 bases). V gave up 1 base and J gave up 1 base, with 7 bases separating them. The CDR3 loop spans 14 amino acids. Looked up from germline, CDR1 is SGHVS and CDR2 is FQNEAQ. CDR3 amino acids: CASSLVRGNTEAFF. The CDR3 DNA reads TGTGCCAGCAGCTTAGTCAGGGGGAACACTGAAGCTTTCTTT.

This chain joins TRBV7-3 and TRBJ2-2; a possible D gene is TRBD1 (5 bases). CDR3 size: 15 residues. Germline V gene sequence: CDR1 SGHTA, CDR2 FQGTGA. The V gene lost 6 bases and the J gene lost 0 bases, with 11 bases spanning the gap. CDR3 amino acids: CASSTTVSNTGELFF. The CDR3 DNA reads as TGTGCCAGCAGTACGACAGTTTCGAACACCGGGGAGCTGTTTTTT.

This clone was detected only once. The chain couples TRBV7-8 to TRBJ1-4; 10 bases agree with TRBD1. The V segment lost 5 bases and the J segment 5 bases; nucleotides outside the gene matches: 8. Germline V CDR1 and CDR2: SGHVS, FQNEAQ. There are 16 residues in the CDR3. For the CDR3, the DNA is TGTGCCAGCAGCGCCCGGACAGGGGGTTTCAATGAAAAACTGTTTTTT. This sequence encodes CASSARTGGFNEKLFF.

The chain joins TRBV19 to TRBJ2-2, with 7 positions matching TRBD2. Trimming at V came to 8 bases and at J to 4 bases, leaving 10 bases not matched to a gene. From germline, CDR1 is LNHDA and CDR2 SQIVND (reference sequence). The CDR3 extends over 15 amino acids. The chain's CDR3 is CASLQRGLGTGELFF. The CDR3 DNA reads TGTGCCAGTCTCCAGCGGGGACTGGGCACCGGGGAGCTGTTTTTT.

The V gene is TRBV28, the J gene TRBJ1-1; D not certain. Trimming shortened V by 9 bases and J by 1 base, and 12 bases separated the two germline ends. The CDR3 loop spans 13 amino acids. CDR1 MDHEN and CDR2 SYDVKM come from the germline V gene. The DNA of the CDR3 is TGTGCCAGTTACTTCAAGAAGAACACTGAAGCTTTCTTT. Translation gives CASYFKKNTEAFF.

This chain links TRBV29-1 with TRBJ1-1; weak D call: TRBD1 (5 bases). The V and J ends lost 4 bases and 5 bases respectively, with 14 bases between them. Looked up from germline, CDR1 is SQVTM and CDR2 is ANQGSEA. The CDR3 consists of 13 residues. This CDR3 is CSVVEGARTEAFF. As DNA, the CDR3 is TGCAGCGTTGTGGAAGGGGCGCGTACTGAAGCTTTCTTT.

Worth noting for this clone: At the DNA level, this CDR3 is encoded by other sequences in the same sample as well. The chain recombines TRBV18 with TRBJ2-5, with TRBD2 as a possible D gene (6 bases). Germline CDR1 KGHSH, CDR2 LQKENI. This CDR3 region has 14 residues. Between the trimmed V and J ends, which lost 0 bases and 2 bases, there was a span of 7 bases. The CDR3, as DNA: TGTGCCAGCTCACCACCGGGACTTCAAGAGACCCAGTACTTC. This translates into CASSPPGLQETQYF.

This clone was detected only once. The V call is TRBV7-2, the J call TRBJ2-7; 7 bases agree with TRBD1. V shed 1 base, J shed 5 bases, and the junction held 11 bases outside the gene matches. Germline CDR1 and CDR2: SGHTA and FQGNSA. This CDR3 region has 16 residues. The CDR3 region is CASSLVTGAYKNEQYF. CDR3 sequence (DNA): TGTGCCAGCAGCTTAGTTACAGGGGCCTACAAAAACGAGCAGTACTTC.

The chain carries TRBV6-6 and TRBJ2-1; TRBD1 matches at 9 bases. The V and J ends lost 5 bases and 8 bases, in that order; junction bases with no gene match: 10. Germline CDR1 is MNHNY and CDR2 is SVGAGI (reference sequence). The CDR3 consists of 15 residues. The CDR3 is CASSPGQGKLDEQFF. The CDR3 DNA sequence: TGTGCCAGCAGTCCCGGACAGGGGAAACTGGATGAGCAGTTCTTC.

The V gene is TRBV6-1, the J gene TRBJ2-5, with 9 bases matching TRBD1. The trim removed 0 bases at V and 1 base at J, leaving 3 bases unmatched. Germline-derived CDR1 and CDR2 are MNHNS and SASEGT. The CDR3 is 16 amino acids. DNA of the CDR3: TGTGCCAGCAGTGAAGCTACGACAGGGGGCCAAGAGACCCAGTACTTC. Translated, it gives CASSEATTGGQETQYF.

DNA for the CDR3: TGTGCCAGCTCTCTCGCGGCGGGACAGTACTATGGCTACACCTTC. This translates into CASSLAAGQYYGYTF. This chain uses TRBV6-5 with TRBJ1-2; 7 bases fit TRBD1. This CDR3 comprises 15 residues. Germline V gives CDR1 MNHEY, CDR2 SVGAGI. V was clipped by 8 bases and J by 3 bases; unmatched bases: 12.

This chain joins TRBV19 and TRBJ2-3, with a tentative D call TRBD1 (6 bases). V lost 5 bases and J lost 3, with 9 bases in between. Germline CDR1 and CDR2: LNHDA and SQIVND (reference sequence). The CDR3 loop spans 13 amino acids. The DNA of the CDR3 is TGTGCCAGTAGTGACAGGAAGACAGATACGCAGTATTTT. It translates to CASSDRKTDTQYF. Combining the CDR3 with reference TRBV19 and TRBJ2-3 gives the whole variable domain DGGITQSPKYLFRKEGQNVTLSCEQNLNHDAMYWYRQDPGQGLRLIYYSQIVNDFQKGDIAEGYSVSREKKESFPLTVTSAQKNPTAFYLCASSDRKTDTQYFGPGTRLTVL.

V is TRBV2 and J is TRBJ1-5; D not resolved. Germline V gene lookup returns CDR1 SNHLY and CDR2 FYNNEI. There are 14 residues in the CDR3. The V and J ends lost 7 bases and 7 bases respectively, with 17 bases between them. DNA of the CDR3: TGTGCCAGCAATGCGGATGGGTCTAGGCAGCCCCAGCATTTT. It is translated as CASNADGSRQPQHF.

The CDR3 loop reads CASSPVTGGDTEAFF. CDR3 DNA sequence: TGTGCCAGCTCACCAGTGACAGGGGGGGACACTGAAGCTTTCTTT. The chain has TRBV18 and TRBJ1-1; TRBD1 matches 9 bases. CDR3 length equals 15 residues. From germline, CDR1 is KGHSH and CDR2 LQKENI. V gave up 2 bases and J gave up 3 bases; unmatched junction bases: 4.

V usage is TRBV2 and J usage is TRBJ1-1, with TRBD1 identical over 9 bases. Trimming at V came to 4 bases and at J to 5 bases, leaving 8 bases not matched to a gene. This CDR3 contains 15 residues. Germline V gives CDR1 SNHLY, CDR2 FYNNEI. CDR3 amino acids: CASSGNRGPWTEAFF. The CDR3 DNA reads as TGTGCCAGCAGTGGTAACAGGGGGCCATGGACTGAAGCTTTCTTT. The variable domain in full, completed from reference TRBV2 and TRBJ1-1, reads EPEVTQTPSHQVTQMGQEVILRCVPISNHLYFYWYRQILGQKVEFLVSFYNNEISEKSEIFDDQFSVERPDGSNFTLKIRSTKLEDSAMYFCASSGNRGPWTEAFFGQGTRLTVV.

The chain couples TRBV20-1 to TRBJ2-3; tentative D call: TRBD1 (5 bases). In germline, CDR1 is DFQATT, CDR2 SNEGSKA (reference sequence). With 4 bases removed from V and 5 bases from J, the gap between germline ends came to 7 bases. The CDR3 covers 11 residues. The CDR3 sequence: CSANRIDTQYF. The CDR3 DNA sequence: TGCAGTGCTAACAGGATAGATACGCAGTATTTT.

This clone has only a few counts. The chain carries TRBV7-9 and TRBJ1-1, with 10 bases identical to TRBD1. With 5 bases clipped from V and 4 bases from J, the junction kept 10 bases outside the gene matches. Germline lookup yields CDR1 SEHNR and CDR2 FQNEAQ (reference sequence). The CDR3 spans 16 residues. CDR3 sequence reads: CASSPGDRGGSTEAFF. The CDR3 DNA reads as TGTGCCAGCAGCCCGGGGGACAGGGGAGGGAGCACTGAAGCTTTCTTT.